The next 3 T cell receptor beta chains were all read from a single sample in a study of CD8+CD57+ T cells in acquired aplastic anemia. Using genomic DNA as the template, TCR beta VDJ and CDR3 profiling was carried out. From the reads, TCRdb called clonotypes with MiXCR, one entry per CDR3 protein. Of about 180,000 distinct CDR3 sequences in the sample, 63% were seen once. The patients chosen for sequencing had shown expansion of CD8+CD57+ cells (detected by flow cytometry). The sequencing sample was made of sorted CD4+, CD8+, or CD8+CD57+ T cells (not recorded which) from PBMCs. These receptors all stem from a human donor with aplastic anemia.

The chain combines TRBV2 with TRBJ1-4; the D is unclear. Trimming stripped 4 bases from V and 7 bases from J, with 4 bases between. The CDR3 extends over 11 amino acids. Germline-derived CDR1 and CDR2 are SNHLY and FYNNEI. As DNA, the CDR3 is TGTGCCAGCAGTGCGGGTGAAAAACTGTTTTTT. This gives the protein CASSAGEKLFF. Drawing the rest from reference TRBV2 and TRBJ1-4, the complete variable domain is EPEVTQTPSHQVTQMGQEVILRCVPISNHLYFYWYRQILGQKVEFLVSFYNNEISEKSEIFDDQFSVERPDGSNFTLKIRSTKLEDSAMYFCASSAGEKLFFGSGTQLSVL.

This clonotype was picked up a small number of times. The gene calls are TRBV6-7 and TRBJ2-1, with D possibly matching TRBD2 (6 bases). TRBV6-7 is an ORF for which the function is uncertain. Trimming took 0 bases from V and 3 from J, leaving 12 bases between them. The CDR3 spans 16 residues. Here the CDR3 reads CASSYSEGEGYNEQFF. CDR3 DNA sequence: TGTGCCAGCAGTTACTCGGAGGGAGAGGGCTACAATGAGCAGTTCTTC.

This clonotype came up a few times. The CDR3 sequence is CASSQVPVYEQYF. As DNA, the CDR3 is TGCGCCAGCAGCCAAGTTCCGGTCTACGAGCAGTACTTC. The chain joins TRBV4-1 to TRBJ2-7; D not certain. Trimming removed 1 base from V and 3 bases from J, with 7 bases in between. Germline CDR1 MGHRA, CDR2 YSYEKL. This CDR3 spans 13 amino acids.